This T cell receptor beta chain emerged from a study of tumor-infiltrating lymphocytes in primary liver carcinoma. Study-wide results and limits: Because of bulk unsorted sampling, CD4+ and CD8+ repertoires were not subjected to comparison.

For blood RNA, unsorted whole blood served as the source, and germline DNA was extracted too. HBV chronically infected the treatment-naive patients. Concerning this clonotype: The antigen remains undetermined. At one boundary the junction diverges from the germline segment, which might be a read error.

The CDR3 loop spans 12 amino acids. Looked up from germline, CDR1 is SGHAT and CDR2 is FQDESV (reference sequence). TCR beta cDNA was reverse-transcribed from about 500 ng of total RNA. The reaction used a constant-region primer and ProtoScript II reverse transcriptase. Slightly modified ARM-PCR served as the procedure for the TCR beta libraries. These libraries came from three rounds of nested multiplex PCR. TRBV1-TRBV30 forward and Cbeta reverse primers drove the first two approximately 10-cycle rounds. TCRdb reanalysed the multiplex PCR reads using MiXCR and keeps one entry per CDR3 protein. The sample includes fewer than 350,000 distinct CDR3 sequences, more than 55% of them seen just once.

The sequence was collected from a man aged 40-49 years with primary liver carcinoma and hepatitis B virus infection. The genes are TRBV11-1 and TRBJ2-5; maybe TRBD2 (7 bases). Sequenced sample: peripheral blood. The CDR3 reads CASCLGGETQYF. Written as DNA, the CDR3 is TGTGCCAGCTGCTTAGGGGGGGAGACCCAATACTTC.